This TCR beta chain came from a study of blood T cells in healthy people across ages. Study context: About one barcoded TCR beta cDNA was captured per two T cells.

Overall study findings and caveats: Unsorted PBMCs ruled out conclusive naive versus antigen-experienced comparison. In the absence of known donor CMV status, changes in expanded clonotypes were possibly confounded.

As for this clonotype: Its antigen is still unknown.

Combining a sample-barcoded 5' primer with a J-beta primer mix, a second PCR ran for roughly 7 to 11 cycles. TCRdb processed the 5' RACE reads anew with MiXCR; each CDR3 protein has one entry. The sample lists about 2 million distinct CDR3 sequences, 49% occurring once. The clonotype comes from a woman in her thirties or forties in good health. Sequenced sample: blood.

Here the CDR3 reads CASSLVEDSQPQHF. The DNA of the CDR3 is TGTGCCAGCAGCCTCGTCGAGGATAGTCAGCCCCAGCATTTT. The gene calls are TRBV7-2 and TRBJ1-5; no reliable D call. The germline V gene encodes CDR1 SGHTA and CDR2 FQGNSA. This CDR3 has 14 amino acids. V lost 5 bases and J 6 bases, leaving 14 bases between the germline ends.